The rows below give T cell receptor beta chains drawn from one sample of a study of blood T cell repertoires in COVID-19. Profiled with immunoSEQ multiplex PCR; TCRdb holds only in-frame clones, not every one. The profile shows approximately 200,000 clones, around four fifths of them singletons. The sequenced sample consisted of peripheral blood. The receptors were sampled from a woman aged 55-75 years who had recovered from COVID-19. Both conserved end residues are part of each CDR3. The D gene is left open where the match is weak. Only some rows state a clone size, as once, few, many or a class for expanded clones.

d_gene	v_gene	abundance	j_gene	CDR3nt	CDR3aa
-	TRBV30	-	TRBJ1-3	TGTGCCTGGGCTCACGGCAGGGGCGGAAACACCATATATTTT	CAWAHGRGGNTIYF
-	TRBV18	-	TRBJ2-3	TGTGCCAGCTCCAAGACACCCACAGATACGCAGTATTTT	CASSKTPTDTQYF
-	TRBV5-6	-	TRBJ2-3	TGTGCCAGCAGCCCGGCCGGACTGATCACAGATACGCAGTATTTT	CASSPAGLITDTQYF
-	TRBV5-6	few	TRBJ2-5	TGTGCCAGCAGCTTGGGAGCCAACCAAGAGACCCAGTACTTC	CASSLGANQETQYF
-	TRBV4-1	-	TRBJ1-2	TGCGCCAGCAGCCACAACGGCGGCACGGACTATGGCTACACCTTC	CASSHNGGTDYGYTF
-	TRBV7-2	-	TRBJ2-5	TGTGCCAGCAGCTTAGGAGGAGGGACCCAGTACTTC	CASSLGGGTQYF
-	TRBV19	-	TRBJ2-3	TGTGCCAGTAGTATAGAAACAGGGAGCACAGATACGCAGTATTTT	CASSIETGSTDTQYF
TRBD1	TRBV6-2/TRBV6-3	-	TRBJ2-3	TGTGCCAGCAGTTACCTGGGACAGAGCACAGATACGCAGTATTTT	CASSYLGQSTDTQYF
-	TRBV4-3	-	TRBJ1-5	TGCGCCAGCAGCCCTAGACGTGGCCAGGGCTGGCAGCCCCAGCATTTT	CASSPRRGQGWQPQHF
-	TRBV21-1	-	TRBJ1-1	TGTGCCAGCAGCCGCACAGGGCTTAACACTGAAGCTTTCTTT	CASSRTGLNTEAFF
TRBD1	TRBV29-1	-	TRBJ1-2	TGCAGCGGTGCACAGGGGGCGGGTGGCTACACCTTC	CSGAQGAGGYTF
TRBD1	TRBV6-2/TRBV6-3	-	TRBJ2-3	TGTGCCAGCAGTCAACAGGGGCCAGATACGCAGTATTTT	CASSQQGPDTQYF
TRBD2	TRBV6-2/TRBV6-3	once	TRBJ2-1	TGTGCCAGCAGTCGCAGCGGGGGGGTCCTCTACAATGAGCAGTTCTTC	CASSRSGGVLYNEQFF
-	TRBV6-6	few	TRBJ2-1	TGTGCCAGCAGTTACAGGACAGAATACAATGAGCAGTTCTTC	CASSYRTEYNEQFF
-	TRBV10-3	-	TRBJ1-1	TGTGCCATCAAGGTGCGACAACTGAACACTGAAGCTTTCTTT	CAIKVRQLNTEAFF
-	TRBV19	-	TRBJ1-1	TGTGCCAGTAGTCCCAGGGGGAACACTGAAGCTTTCTTT	CASSPRGNTEAFF
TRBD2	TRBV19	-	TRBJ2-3	TGTGCCAGTAGACCCCGGGGGGGCCCAGATACGCAGTATTTT	CASRPRGGPDTQYF
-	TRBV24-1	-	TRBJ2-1	TGTGCCACCAGTGATCCTTCACGGGGGGCATATGAGCAGTTCTTC	CATSDPSRGAYEQFF
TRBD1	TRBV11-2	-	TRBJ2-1	TGTGCCAGCAGCTTCTCGGGACAGGGGTACAATGAGCAGTTCTTC	CASSFSGQGYNEQFF
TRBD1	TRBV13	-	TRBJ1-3	TGTGCCAGCAGCTTGGACAGGGGGAACACCATATATTTT	CASSLDRGNTIYF
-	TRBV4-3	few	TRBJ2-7	TGCGCCAGCAGCCAAGAAGTCGCGCTCTACGAGCAGTACTTC	CASSQEVALYEQYF
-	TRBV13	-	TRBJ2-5	TGTGCCAGCAGCTTGGGGGCATGGAAACAAGAGACCCAGTACTTC	CASSLGAWKQETQYF
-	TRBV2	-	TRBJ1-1	TGTGCCAGCAGCCCTAACACTGAAGCTTTCTTT	CASSPNTEAFF
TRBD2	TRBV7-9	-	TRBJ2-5	TGTGCCAGCAGCTCGGGGGGTCGGGAGACCCAGTACTTC	CASSSGGRETQYF
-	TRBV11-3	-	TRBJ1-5	TGTGCCAGCAGCGACCGGGGGGCAGATAGCAATCAGCCCCAGCATTTT	CASSDRGADSNQPQHF
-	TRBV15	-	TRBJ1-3	TGTGCCACCAGCAGAGATAGGGGGTGGACTGGAAACACCATATATTTT	CATSRDRGWTGNTIYF
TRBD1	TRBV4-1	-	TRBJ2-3	TGCGCCAGCAGCCAGGGGACAGGGGGCCTAGCAGATACGCAGTATTTT	CASSQGTGGLADTQYF
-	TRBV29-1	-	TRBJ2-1	TGCAGCGTTGTACAGTCCTACAATGAGCAGTTCTTC	CSVVQSYNEQFF
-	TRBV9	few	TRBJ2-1	TGTGCCAGCAGCGTAGGTGGCGGAAGCTACAATGAGCAGTTCTTC	CASSVGGGSYNEQFF
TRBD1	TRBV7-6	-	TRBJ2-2	TGTGCCAGCAGCTTAGCGAAGGGGGCCTATCGGGAGCTGTTTTTT	CASSLAKGAYRELFF
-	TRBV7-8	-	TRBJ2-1	TGTGCCAGCAGCTTCGCCGTAGCCTCCTACAATGAGCAGTTCTTC	CASSFAVASYNEQFF
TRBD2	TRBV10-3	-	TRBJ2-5	TGTGCCAGCCGGAGCCCGGGGGGGCCCGAGACCCAGTACTTC	CASRSPGGPETQYF